The next 28 T cell receptor beta chains were all read from a single sample in a study of shared clonotypes between healthy human individuals. Generated by immunoSEQ multiplex PCR, the TCRdb table keeps only in-frame clones and is missing some. The data hold millions of clones, with about 95% observed a single time. Sequenced: naive CD4+ T cells sorted from blood. The subset was: CD45RA+ positively selected. The receptor source for this set is a man aged 18 to 30 in good health.

The chain carries TRBV7-2 and TRBJ2-7; unclear D gene. Germline values: CDR1 SGHTA, CDR2 FQGNSA. CDR3 length: 16 residues. V dropped 0 bases and J dropped 4 bases, with 16 bases sitting between them. CDR3 loop: CASSLAGQVTGYEQYF. For the CDR3, the DNA is TGTGCCAGCAGCTTAGCGGGCCAGGTCACCGGGTACGAGCAGTACTTC.

V gene TRBV14 combines with J gene TRBJ2-1; 7 bases are a match to TRBD2. Germline CDR1 is SGHDN and CDR2 is FVKESK. The CDR3 covers 18 residues. J lost 0 bases, V lost 3 bases, and 11 bases had no gene match. The CDR3 here is CASSQWEGSGLSYNEQFF. The CDR3 DNA sequence: TGTGCCAGCAGCCAGTGGGAAGGTAGCGGGCTCTCCTACAATGAGCAGTTCTTC.

The V call is TRBV18, the J call TRBJ1-6, with D unresolved. This CDR3 is built from 15 residues. Germline V gives CDR1 KGHSH, CDR2 LQKENI. With 1 base removed from V and 8 bases from J, the gap between germline ends came to 12 bases. As DNA, the CDR3 is TGTGCCAGCTCACCACAGGGCAGCTGGGATTCACCCCTCCACTTT. Its translation is CASSPQGSWDSPLHF.

DNA for the CDR3: TGTGCCAGCAGCTTATATGGCACAGGCCATCAGCCCCAGCATTTT. Amino acids: CASSLYGTGHQPQHF. The rearrangement uses TRBV7-9 and TRBJ1-5; D perhaps matches TRBD1 (5 bases). The CDR3 is made up of 15 amino acids. V lost 2 bases to trimming and J lost 5 bases, with 13 bases between them. CDR1 is SEHNR and CDR2 is FQNEAQ in the germline V gene (reference sequence).

CDR3 DNA: TGTGCCTGGAGGTCCGTGCAACCCGGGAAAGAAAAACTGTTTTTT. Translating gives CAWRSVQPGKEKLFF. The V gene is TRBV30, the J gene TRBJ1-4; D call uncertain. V was pared by 3 bases and J by 8 bases, with 19 bases between. This CDR3 spans 15 amino acids. Germline lookup yields CDR1 GTSNPN and CDR2 SVGIG (reference sequence). Full variable domain (missing parts from reference TRBV30 and TRBJ1-4): SQTIHQWPATLVQPVGSPLSLECTVEGTSNPNLYWYRQAAGRGLQLLFYSVGIGQISSEVPQNLSASRPQDRQFILSSKKLLLSDSGFYLCAWRSVQPGKEKLFFGSGTQLSVL.

The CDR3 sequence is CASSIRTYEQYF. The DNA for the CDR3 is TGTGCCAGCAGTATACGAACCTACGAGCAGTACTTC. This chain uses TRBV2 with TRBJ2-7; D is unclear. V shed 5 bases and J shed 2 bases, with 7 bases lying between them. CDR3 length equals 12 residues. CDR1 is SNHLY and CDR2 is FYNNEI in the germline V gene.

The chain recombines TRBV19 with TRBJ1-6, with D perhaps matching TRBD1 (6 bases). Germline-derived CDR1 and CDR2 are LNHDA and SQIVND (reference sequence). This CDR3 spans 17 amino acids. V lost 1 base to trimming and J lost 3 bases, with 13 bases between them. CDR3 in amino acids: CASSIGPGANYNSPLHF. The CDR3 region has the DNA TGTGCCAGTAGTATAGGACCAGGGGCGAACTATAATTCACCCCTCCACTTT.

The CDR3 here is CASSSQTPTYEQYF. The CDR3 nucleotides are TGCGCCAGCAGCTCTCAGACACCAACCTACGAGCAGTACTTC. The V gene is TRBV5-1, the J gene TRBJ2-7; D is undetermined. Germline V gene data show CDR1 as SGHRS and CDR2 as YFSETQ. There are 14 residues in the CDR3. V lost 3 bases and J lost 2, with 12 bases in between.

This clone showed up just once. The rearrangement joins TRBV11-2 to TRBJ2-7; D tentatively fits TRBD1 or TRBD2 (6 bases each). The V end lost 2 bases, the J end lost 1 base, and 12 bases lay between the germline ends. CDR3 length equals 15 residues. In germline, CDR1 is SGHAT, CDR2 FQNNGV. The CDR3 DNA is TGTGCCAGCAGCTTACTGACTAGGGGGTCCTACGAGCAGTACTTC. Its translation is CASSLLTRGSYEQYF. The whole variable domain, filled in from reference TRBV11-2 and TRBJ2-7, reads EAGVAQSPRYKIIEKRQSVAFWCNPISGHATLYWYQQILGQGPKLLIQFQNNGVVDDSQLPKDRFSAERLKGVDSTLKIQPAKLEDSAVYLCASSLLTRGSYEQYFGPGTRLTVT.

The J gene is TRBJ1-1, the V gene TRBV5-1, with D maybe TRBD1 (6 bases). The CDR3 extends over 14 amino acids. Germline CDR1 reads SGHRS; CDR2 reads YFSETQ. V was cut by 1 base and J by 6 bases, with 13 bases left in between. This CDR3 is CASSLNPGQSEAFF. CDR3 DNA: TGCGCCAGCAGCTTGAACCCCGGACAGTCTGAAGCTTTCTTT.

This chain connects TRBV7-2 to TRBJ1-2; TRBD1 aligns across 8 bases. The CDR3 spans 15 residues. After removal of 0 bases from V and 5 bases from J, the junction contained 5 bases not matched to a gene. Looked up from germline, CDR1 is SGHTA and CDR2 is FQGNSA. This chain's CDR3 is CASSLADRVIYGYTF. The DNA of the CDR3 is TGTGCCAGCAGCTTAGCGGACAGGGTAATTTATGGCTACACCTTC.

With respect to this clone: Other DNA variants within this sample encode the same CDR3. The chain has TRBV30 and TRBJ2-7; weak D call: TRBD2 (6 bases). From germline, CDR1 is GTSNPN and CDR2 SVGIG (reference sequence). This CDR3 contains 11 residues. Trimming removed 4 bases from V and 2 bases from J, with 6 bases in between. CDR3 residues: CAWTGAYEQYF. The CDR3 DNA sequence: TGTGCCTGGACGGGGGCCTACGAGCAGTACTTC.

The chain carries TRBV19 and TRBJ1-5; D unclear. The CDR3 is 13 amino acids. Germline loops: CDR1 LNHDA, CDR2 SQIVND (reference sequence). V dropped 3 bases and J dropped 7 bases, with 10 bases sitting between them. The CDR3 is CASSMWVGQPQHF. CDR3 nucleotide sequence: TGTGCCAGTAGTATGTGGGTCGGGCAGCCCCAGCATTTT.

The chain employs TRBV5-1 and TRBJ2-2; TRBD1 matches at 7 bases. CDR1 and CDR2 (germline): SGHRS, YFSETQ. This CDR3 spans 16 amino acids. J gave up 0 bases and V 2 bases, and 4 bases lay outside the gene matches. The CDR3 protein is CASSFEGATNTGELFF. CDR3 DNA: TGCGCCAGCAGCTTTGAGGGGGCGACGAACACCGGGGAGCTGTTTTTT.

This clone was detected once. V and J are TRBV5-1 and TRBJ2-2; tentatively, D is TRBD2 (5 bases). Between the trimmed V and J ends, which lost 3 bases and 6 bases, there was a span of 9 bases. The CDR3 spans 13 residues. Germline V lookup: CDR1 SGHRS, CDR2 YFSETQ. CDR3 nucleotide sequence: TGCGCCAGCAGCTCCACTAGTTCCGGGGAGCTGTTTTTT. Its protein product is CASSSTSSGELFF.

This chain joins TRBV5-8 and TRBJ2-7; 10 bases match TRBD1. Germline V gives CDR1 SGHTS, CDR2 YDEGEE. The CDR3 has 13 residues. Germline trimming cut 6 bases from V and 6 bases from J; bases unmatched to any gene: 6. The CDR3 loop is CASKWGQGSEQYF. CDR3 nucleotide sequence: TGTGCCAGCAAATGGGGACAGGGGTCCGAGCAGTACTTC.

This clone was recorded only once. The chain employs TRBV15 and TRBJ2-7; tentative D call: TRBD2 (5 bases). The ends were cut back, 5 bases at V and 3 bases at J, with 23 bases in the middle. Germline-derived CDR1 and CDR2 are LNHNV and YYDKDF (reference sequence). The CDR3 sequence is 17 residues long. The CDR3 coding sequence is TGTGCCACCAGCCCTGGGGAGAGGCAACACCCATTCTACGAGCAGTACTTC. It encodes CATSPGERQHPFYEQYF.

The gene calls are TRBV13 and TRBJ2-1; D ambiguous. Germline V CDR1 and CDR2: PRHDT, FYEKMQ (reference sequence). V gave up 6 bases and J gave up 0 bases, with 9 bases separating them. The CDR3 runs 14 residues. In DNA form, the CDR3 reads TGTGCCAGCAGGGTTAAGAGCTCCTACAATGAGCAGTTCTTC. The encoded protein is CASRVKSSYNEQFF.

CDR3 region: CASSQDGTSGNTIYF. CDR3 nucleotides: TGCGCCAGCAGCCAGGACGGAACCTCTGGAAACACCATATATTTT. The V and J genes are TRBV5-1 and TRBJ1-3; no clear D gene. The germline V gene has CDR1 SGHRS and CDR2 YFSETQ. V was cut by 4 bases and J by 0 bases, with 11 bases left in between. The CDR3 is made up of 15 amino acids. The entire variable domain, with the rest obtained from reference TRBV5-1 and TRBJ1-3, is as follows: KAGVTQTPRYLIKTRGQQVTLSCSPISGHRSVSWYQQTPGQGLQFLFEYFSETQRNKGNFPGRFSGRQFSNSRSEMNVSTLELGDSALYLCASSQDGTSGNTIYFGEGSWLTVV.

The CDR3 spells CASSLGGGITYNEQFF. Here the CDR3 DNA reads TGTGCCAGCAGCTTGGGAGGAGGGATTACCTACAATGAGCAGTTCTTC. The gene calls are TRBV5-4 and TRBJ2-1; weak D call: TRBD2 (6 bases). The germline gives CDR1 SGHNT, CDR2 YYREEE (reference sequence). Trimming cost V 0 bases and J 2 bases, with 12 bases left between them. The CDR3 is made up of 16 amino acids.

A single count supports this clone. The chain uses TRBV28 and TRBJ1-2; D is unclear. This CDR3 spans 12 amino acids. V was clipped by 6 bases and J by 2 bases, with 7 bases between them. CDR1 and CDR2 from the germline V gene are MDHEN and SYDVKM. CDR3 residues: CASRDQNYGYTF. The CDR3, as DNA: TGTGCCAGCAGGGATCAAAACTATGGCTACACCTTC.

Regarding this clone: Additional DNA sequences in this sample encode the identical CDR3. The CDR3, as DNA: TGTGCCAGCAGCCCCTCTGGGGGGTCCTACGAGCAGTACTTC. Protein: CASSPSGGSYEQYF. The chain joins TRBV7-2 to TRBJ2-7, with D possibly being TRBD2 (6 bases). Trimming removed 5 bases at V and 1 base at J, with 12 bases between. Germline CDR1 reads SGHTA; CDR2 reads FQGNSA. This CDR3 has 14 amino acids.

This chain's CDR3 is CSVEGGQARSHEQYF. CDR3 nucleotides: TGCAGCGTTGAAGGGGGACAGGCCCGGTCTCACGAGCAGTACTTC. The rearrangement joins TRBV29-1 to TRBJ2-7; 8 nucleotides match TRBD1. CDR3 size: 15 residues. Trimming took 1 base from V and 5 from J; bases not matched to a gene: 10. Germline V gene lookup returns CDR1 SQVTM and CDR2 ANQGSEA.

V is TRBV6-1 and J is TRBJ1-5, with D unresolved. The CDR3 consists of 12 residues. Germline V gives CDR1 MNHNS, CDR2 SASEGT. The V gene lost 8 bases and the J gene lost 2 bases, with 7 bases spanning the gap. The CDR3 DNA sequence: TGTGCCAGCGGCGGCCGCAATCAGCCCCAGCATTTT. It translates to CASGGRNQPQHF.

The CDR3 nucleotides are TGCGCCAGCAGTGGCCTAGCCCGGGACGAGCAGTACTTC. This sequence encodes CASSGLARDEQYF. The chain joins TRBV10-1 to TRBJ2-7; D may be TRBD2 (5 bases). The CDR3 contains 13 residues. V was pared by 4 bases and J by 5 bases, with 12 bases between. The V gene's germline CDR1 is WNHNN and CDR2 SYGVQD (reference sequence).

The J gene is TRBJ1-1, the V gene TRBV18; D is ambiguous. CDR3 length equals 15 residues. CDR1 and CDR2 (germline): KGHSH, LQKENI. The V gene lost 4 bases and the J gene lost 3 bases, with 15 bases spanning the gap. CDR3 coding DNA: TGTGCCAGCTCACTACAGAGGGTTACCGACACTGAAGCTTTCTTT. Protein: CASSLQRVTDTEAFF.

This clone was seen more than once but under ten times. V is TRBV10-1 and J is TRBJ2-7; D is unclear. The germline V gene encodes CDR1 WNHNN and CDR2 SYGVQD (reference sequence). There are 15 residues in the CDR3. With 0 bases removed from V and 3 bases from J, the gap between germline ends came to 12 bases. The DNA of the CDR3 is TGCGCCAGCAGTGAGTCTAGTGGCAGTTTCTACGAGCAGTACTTC. This sequence encodes CASSESSGSFYEQYF.

The chain recombines TRBV5-1 with TRBJ2-3; D gene ambiguous. Germline CDR1 SGHRS, CDR2 YFSETQ. V was clipped by 0 bases and J by 5 bases, with 13 bases between them. The CDR3 has 15 residues. CDR3 residues: CASSLVGRIEDTQYF. The CDR3 DNA sequence: TGCGCCAGCAGCTTGGTCGGCAGAATAGAAGATACGCAGTATTTT.